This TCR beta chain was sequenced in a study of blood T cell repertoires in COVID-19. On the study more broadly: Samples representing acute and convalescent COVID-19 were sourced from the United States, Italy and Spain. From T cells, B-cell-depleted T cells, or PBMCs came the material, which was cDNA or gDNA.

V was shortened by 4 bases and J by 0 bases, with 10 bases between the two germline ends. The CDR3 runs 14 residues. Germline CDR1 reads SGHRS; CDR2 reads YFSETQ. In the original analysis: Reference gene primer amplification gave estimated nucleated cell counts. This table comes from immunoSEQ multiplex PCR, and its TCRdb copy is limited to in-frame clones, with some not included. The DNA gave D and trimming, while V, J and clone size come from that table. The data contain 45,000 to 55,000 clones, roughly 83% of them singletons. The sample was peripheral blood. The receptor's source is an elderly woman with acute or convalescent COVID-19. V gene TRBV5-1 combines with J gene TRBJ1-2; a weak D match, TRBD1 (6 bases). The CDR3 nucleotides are TGCGCCAGCAGCCAGGGGCTAGCTAACTATGGCTACACCTTC. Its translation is CASSQGLANYGYTF.